The 24 T cell receptor beta chains below come from one sample, sequenced in a study of siplizumab effects on memory and regulatory T cells. Measured with immunoSEQ multiplex PCR; TCRdb has only the in-frame clones, and not every one. Of approximately 100,000 clones in the sample, 91% are singletons; the top ten hold roughly 2.8%. Sequenced sample: CD4+ T cells sorted from blood. The receptors here all came from a human donor in good health. Some clones in this sample may be carry-over from other donors' samples.

The chain employs TRBV7-8 and TRBJ2-7; D may correspond to TRBD1 or TRBD2 (6 bases each). CDR1 and CDR2 from the germline V gene are SGHVS and FQNEAQ. The CDR3 totals 15 residues. Trimming removed 1 base at V and 3 bases at J, with 13 bases between. CDR3 residues: CASSLGPGAIYEQYF. The CDR3 nucleotides are TGTGCCAGCAGCTTAGGCCCGGGGGCCATCTACGAGCAGTACTTC. The variable domain in full, with the rest retrieved from reference TRBV7-8 and TRBJ2-7, is GAGVSQSPRYKVAKRGQDVALRCDPISGHVSLFWYQQALGQGPEFLTYFQNEAQLDKSGLPSDRFFAERPEGSVSTLKIQRTQQEDSAVYLCASSLGPGAIYEQYFGPGTRLTVT.

The genes are TRBV6-6 and TRBJ1-2, with unresolved D. The CDR3 is made up of 15 amino acids. V was clipped by 0 bases and J by 7 bases, with 15 bases between them. The germline gives CDR1 MNHNY, CDR2 SVGAGI (reference sequence). The CDR3 region has the DNA TGTGCCAGCAGTTACTCGAATCGTGTTGTAAGTGGCTACACCTTC. Protein sequence: CASSYSNRVVSGYTF.

This clone is a singleton in its sample. This chain uses TRBV10-1 with TRBJ2-7; D is ambiguous. The V gene lost 3 bases and the J gene lost 3 bases, with 18 bases spanning the gap. CDR1 and CDR2 (germline): WNHNN, SYGVQD (reference sequence). The CDR3 loop spans 16 amino acids. The CDR3 is CASSDTSGGTNYEQYF. CDR3 coding DNA: TGCGCCAGCAGTGATACGTCGGGCGGAACGAACTACGAGCAGTACTTC.

J is TRBJ2-3 and V is TRBV28; 7 bases are shared with TRBD1. Trimming took 6 bases from V and 3 from J; bases not matched to a gene: 3. Germline V gives CDR1 MDHEN, CDR2 SYDVKM. The CDR3 is made up of 13 amino acids. The CDR3 DNA sequence: TGTGCCAGCAGAATGACAGGGACAGATACGCAGTATTTT. This translates into CASRMTGTDTQYF.

The chain is built from TRBV27 and TRBJ2-7, with D perhaps TRBD2 (6 bases). V lost 10 bases and J lost 0, with 7 bases in between. This CDR3 contains 11 residues. Per germline, CDR1 MNHEY and CDR2 SMNVEV (reference sequence). CDR3 residues: CATGSSYEQYF. CDR3 nucleotides: TGTGCCACCGGGAGCTCCTACGAGCAGTACTTC.

This clone has only one observation. This chain uses TRBV15 with TRBJ2-7, with 7 bases aligning to TRBD1. The CDR3 totals 15 residues. Trimming at V came to 2 bases and at J to 7 bases, leaving 11 bases not matched to a gene. Per germline, CDR1 LNHNV and CDR2 YYDKDF (reference sequence). DNA of the CDR3: TGTGCCACCAGCAGAAATTTGGCTTCAGGGGGTGAGCAGTACTTC. Translation gives CATSRNLASGGEQYF.

The chain has TRBV7-9 and TRBJ2-7; 7 bases fit TRBD1. V was pared by 0 bases and J by 4 bases, with 3 bases of the junction left unmatched. Germline V gives CDR1 SEHNR, CDR2 FQNEAQ (reference sequence). The CDR3 length is 14 residues. The CDR3 loop is CASSLARGRYEQYF. CDR3 DNA: TGTGCCAGCAGCTTAGCGAGGGGGCGTTACGAGCAGTACTTC.

The genes are TRBV6-1 and TRBJ1-1; 11 bases match TRBD1. V trimming: 8 bases; J trimming: 1 base; junction bases outside the gene matches: 0. CDR3 length: 13 residues. Germline-derived CDR1 and CDR2 are MNHNS and SASEGT. The CDR3: CASGQGANTEAFF. Written as DNA, the CDR3 is TGTGCCAGCGGACAGGGGGCGAACACTGAAGCTTTCTTT.

The chain employs TRBV4-1 and TRBJ1-1; no reliable D call. In germline, CDR1 is MGHRA, CDR2 YSYEKL. The V end lost 0 bases, the J end lost 3 bases, and 8 bases lay between the germline ends. The CDR3 is made up of 14 amino acids. This CDR3 reads CASSQDPTDTEAFF. For the CDR3, the DNA is TGCGCCAGCAGCCAAGACCCCACGGACACTGAAGCTTTCTTT.

The chain is built from TRBV18 and TRBJ1-4; a weak D match, TRBD1 (5 bases). Germline-derived CDR1 and CDR2 are KGHSH and LQKENI. V shed 6 bases and J shed 5 bases, with 13 bases lying between them. CDR3 length equals 14 residues. The DNA of the CDR3 is TGTGCCAGCTCCCCGGGAGGGGTGAATGAAAAACTGTTTTTT. Encoded protein: CASSPGGVNEKLFF.

V usage is TRBV2 and J usage is TRBJ2-7; D uncertain. Germline V gives CDR1 SNHLY, CDR2 FYNNEI. V was cut by 6 bases and J by 4 bases, with 7 bases left in between. The CDR3 length is 11 residues. CDR3 in amino acids: CASSAHYEQYF. In DNA form, the CDR3 reads TGTGCCAGCAGCGCACATTACGAGCAGTACTTC. The full variable domain, in which reference TRBV2 and TRBJ2-7 provide the parts outside the CDR3, is EPEVTQTPSHQVTQMGQEVILRCVPISNHLYFYWYRQILGQKVEFLVSFYNNEISEKSEIFDDQFSVERPDGSNFTLKIRSTKLEDSAMYFCASSAHYEQYFGPGTRLTVT.

The CDR3 loop reads CASRSTSGRTHEQFF. Written as DNA, the CDR3 is TGTGCCAGCAGGTCCACTAGCGGGAGGACGCATGAGCAGTTCTTC. This rearrangement joins TRBV11-2 to TRBJ2-1; TRBD2 matches at 12 bases. CDR1 is SGHAT, CDR2 FQNNGV, per germline. Trimming removed 6 bases from V and 8 bases from J; junction bases left unmatched: 8. CDR3 length: 15 amino acids.

V usage is TRBV6-1 and J usage is TRBJ2-1; 14 bases are a match to TRBD2. V shed 8 bases and J 9 bases; nucleotides not matched to a gene: 9. Per the germline V gene, CDR1 is MNHNS and CDR2 is SASEGT. The CDR3 is 15 residues long. The CDR3 loop reads CASGGLAGGRGEQFF. The CDR3, as DNA: TGTGCCAGCGGAGGACTAGCGGGAGGAAGAGGTGAGCAGTTCTTC.

This rearrangement joins TRBV9 to TRBJ2-3, with 9 bases lining up with TRBD2. Unmatched junction bases numbered 6, after V lost 4 bases and J lost 0 bases. The CDR3 totals 16 residues. Germline lookup yields CDR1 SGDLS and CDR2 YYNGEE. The DNA for the CDR3 is TGTGCCAGCAGCCCGAGACTAGCGGCTAGCACAGATACGCAGTATTTT. Encoded protein: CASSPRLAASTDTQYF.

The rearrangement uses TRBV30 and TRBJ1-4, with D tentatively TRBD1 (5 bases). The CDR3 spans 15 residues. Trimming left V 0 bases short and J 8 bases short, with 16 bases between. CDR1 is GTSNPN, CDR2 SVGIG, per germline (reference sequence). CDR3 in DNA: TGTGCCTGGAGTGTACTTGGAGACCGGGGGGAAAAACTGTTTTTT. Translated, it gives CAWSVLGDRGEKLFF.

A remark on this clone: Other DNA sequences in this sample translate to the same CDR3. CDR3 region: CASSLRAGRGELFF. As DNA, the CDR3 is TGTGCCAGCAGCTTAAGGGCAGGGCGCGGGGAGCTGTTTTTT. The chain joins TRBV11-2 to TRBJ2-2; possible D gene TRBD1, 5 bases. Germline CDR1 and CDR2: SGHAT and FQNNGV. Deletions cut 2 bases from V and 7 bases from J, with 11 bases between. The CDR3 loop spans 14 amino acids.

CDR3 region: CASSSLAASSYNEQFF. The CDR3 nucleotides read TGTGCCAGCAGCTCACTAGCGGCAAGCTCCTACAATGAGCAGTTCTTC. The chain is built from TRBV11-3 and TRBJ2-1; TRBD2 agrees at 8 bases. The CDR3 has 16 residues. The germline CDR1 and CDR2 sequences are SGHNT and YENEEA. With 4 bases clipped from V and 0 bases from J, the junction kept 5 bases outside the gene matches.

This clone was counted only a few times. CDR3 residues: CASSELQGGGYTF. Written as DNA, the CDR3 is TGTGCCAGCAGTGAGCTCCAGGGGGGTGGCTACACCTTC. This chain connects TRBV2 to TRBJ1-2, with TRBD1 identical over 7 bases. V shed 3 bases and J 7 bases; nucleotides not matched to a gene: 5. From germline, CDR1 is SNHLY and CDR2 FYNNEI. This CDR3 region has 13 residues.

The chain has TRBV6-5 and TRBJ2-2; TRBD1 is a possible D gene (7 bases). V was shortened by 10 bases and J by 7 bases, with 13 bases between the two germline ends. There are 12 residues in the CDR3. Germline values: CDR1 MNHEY, CDR2 SVGAGI. The CDR3 loop is CATQGEVGELFF. CDR3 DNA sequence: TGTGCCACCCAGGGGGAGGTCGGGGAGCTGTTTTTT.

A note on this clone: No conserved phenylalanine or tryptophan is present at the end of the CDR3, so a read error is the likely explanation. The chain couples TRBV28 to TRBJ2-7; D is possibly TRBD2 (6 bases). The CDR3 covers 13 residues. Between the trimmed V and J ends, which lost 3 bases and 2 bases, there was a span of 8 bases. Looked up from germline, CDR1 is MDHEN and CDR2 is SYDVKM. The CDR3 protein is CASSLDYPYEQYL. CDR3 DNA sequence: TGTGCCAGCAGTTTGGACTACCCCTACGAGCAGTACCTC.

This sequence joins TRBV6-5 and TRBJ1-2; D gene uncertain. CDR1 and CDR2 (germline): MNHEY, SVGAGI. Deletions cut 4 bases from V and 3 bases from J, with 6 bases between. This CDR3 has 12 amino acids. CDR3 residues: CASSSTDYGYTF. DNA for the CDR3: TGTGCCAGCAGTTCTACGGACTATGGCTACACCTTC.

This chain joins TRBV9 and TRBJ2-4; maybe TRBD2 (6 bases). The CDR3 loop spans 14 amino acids. Trimming took 0 bases from V and 6 from J, leaving 10 bases between them. Per germline, CDR1 SGDLS and CDR2 YYNGEE. The CDR3 reads CASSVGGDVNIQYF. The CDR3 bases are TGTGCCAGCAGCGTAGGGGGGGACGTAAACATTCAGTACTTC.

The chain combines TRBV19 with TRBJ2-6; maybe TRBD1 (6 bases). Looked up from germline, CDR1 is LNHDA and CDR2 is SQIVND (reference sequence). The CDR3 is 17 amino acids. The ends were cut back, 4 bases at V and 0 bases at J, with 13 bases in the middle. Here the CDR3 reads CASSTDRRPSGANVLTF. Written as DNA, the CDR3 is TGTGCCAGTAGTACAGACAGGCGGCCCTCTGGGGCCAACGTCCTGACTTTC.

V and J are TRBV18 and TRBJ2-3; 11 bases are a match to TRBD1. This CDR3 is built from 18 residues. Germline V lookup: CDR1 KGHSH, CDR2 LQKENI. V was pared by 2 bases and J by 4 bases, with 11 bases of the junction left unmatched. As DNA, the CDR3 is TGTGCCAGCTCACCATCGCTTCAGGGGACAGGGGGTTCAGATACGCAGTATTTT. Amino acid sequence: CASSPSLQGTGGSDTQYF.